A single sample is the source of the 11 T cell receptor beta chains below, sequenced in a study of blood T cell repertoires in COVID-19 (TCRdb year 2020). The library was prepared using the immunoSEQ multiplex PCR assay. TCRdb took this table from immuneACCESS and kept in-frame rearrangements with V and J called. Such tables lack part of the clones; where checked against another copy, unresolved V genes explain under half of the gap, and the rest is unexplained. The sample yields over 150,000 clones; 88% were counted once. The biggest ten clones account for about 2.1% of the sample. Sample: peripheral blood. The origin of the receptors is a man over 45 who had recovered from COVID-19.

The chain employs TRBV5-5 and TRBJ1-3, with 7 bases aligning to TRBD1. V gave up 1 base and J gave up 3 bases; unmatched junction bases: 7. Germline V CDR1 and CDR2: SGHKS, YYEKEE (reference sequence). The CDR3 extends over 16 amino acids. CDR3 nucleotide sequence: TGTGCCAGCAGCTTGAACAGGGGTATGGTTGGAAACACCATATATTTT. It is translated as CASSLNRGMVGNTIYF.

The CDR3 DNA reads TGTGCCAGCAGTTTCGGTACTGTGGGGATGGGGCCCCTCTATGGCTACACCTTC. Translated, it gives CASSFGTVGMGPLYGYTF. This rearrangement joins TRBV27 to TRBJ1-2, with TRBD1 as a possible D gene (5 bases). Germline lookup yields CDR1 MNHEY and CDR2 SMNVEV (reference sequence). Trimming left V 3 bases short and J 4 bases short, with 24 bases between. This CDR3 is built from 18 residues.

The V and J genes are TRBV5-4 and TRBJ2-1, with D unresolved. The CDR3 has 15 residues. The germline CDR1 and CDR2 sequences are SGHNT and YYREEE (reference sequence). V lost 4 bases, J lost 1 base, and 12 bases lay in between. CDR3 region: CASSHQPESYNEQFF. CDR3 DNA: TGTGCCAGCAGCCACCAACCGGAGTCCTACAATGAGCAGTTCTTC. Variable domain in full (rest from reference TRBV5-4 and TRBJ2-1): ETGVTQSPTHLIKTRGQQVTLRCSSQSGHNTVSWYQQALGQGPQFIFQYYREEENGRGNFPPRFSGLQFPNYSSELNVNALELDDSALYLCASSHQPESYNEQFFGPGTRLTVL.

The V and J genes are TRBV7-9 and TRBJ1-6, with 7 bases identical to TRBD1. Per the germline V gene, CDR1 is SEHNR and CDR2 is FQNEAQ (reference sequence). The CDR3 has 14 residues. The V and J ends lost 5 bases and 5 bases, in that order; junction bases with no gene match: 3. The CDR3 nucleotides read TGTGCCAGCAGCCGGGGACAGAATAATTCACCCCTCCACTTT. Its protein is CASSRGQNNSPLHF. The full variable domain, with the rest looked up from reference TRBV7-9 and TRBJ1-6, is DTGVSQNPRHKITKRGQNVTFRCDPISEHNRLYWYRQTLGQGPEFLTYFQNEAQLEKSRLLSDRFSAERPKGSFSTLEIQRTEQGDSAMYLCASSRGQNNSPLHFGNGTRLTVT.

The chain uses TRBV5-6 and TRBJ1-4; 9 positions agree with TRBD1. This CDR3 region has 15 residues. Germline assignment: CDR1 SGHDT and CDR2 YYEEEE. J was trimmed by 5 bases and V by 3 bases; bases with no gene match: 5. CDR3 residues: CASSYRDRDNEKLFF. Written as DNA, the CDR3 is TGTGCCAGCAGCTACAGGGACAGGGACAATGAAAAACTGTTTTTT.

This clone was recorded only once. The chain links TRBV6-5 to TRBJ2-3; TRBD1 agrees at 9 bases. The CDR3 runs to 16 residues. Trimming cost V 4 bases and J 4 bases; bases outside gene matches: 9. The germline CDR1 and CDR2 sequences are MNHEY and SVGAGI. CDR3: CASSSRDRVGADTQYF. The CDR3 region has the DNA TGTGCCAGCAGTTCCCGGGACAGGGTTGGGGCAGATACGCAGTATTTT.

This chain connects TRBV30 to TRBJ2-7, with 7 bases aligning to TRBD1. J lost 3 bases, V lost 0 bases, and 5 bases had no gene match. The CDR3 has 14 residues. CDR1 and CDR2 (germline): GTSNPN, SVGIG (reference sequence). The CDR3 coding sequence is TGTGCCTGGAGTGTAGGGGGACAGCTCTACGAGCAGTACTTC. Translation: CAWSVGGQLYEQYF.

V is TRBV7-9 and J is TRBJ1-4; D gene uncertain. The germline CDR1 and CDR2 sequences are SEHNR and FQNEAQ (reference sequence). The CDR3 has 16 amino acids. Trimming removed 5 bases at V and 8 bases at J, with 21 bases between. CDR3 protein: CASSNGVADVAEKLFF. In nucleotides, the CDR3 is TGTGCCAGCAGCAACGGGGTCGCTGACGTGGCGGAAAAACTGTTTTTT.

A word on this clone: This same CDR3 is encoded by further DNA sequences in the sample. The chain recombines TRBV6-5 with TRBJ2-5; D possibly corresponds to TRBD2 (5 bases). The CDR3 covers 15 residues. Germline CDR1 is MNHEY and CDR2 is SVGAGI. V was trimmed by 0 bases and J by 4 bases, leaving 12 bases between them. The CDR3: CASSYSGGGGETQYF. The CDR3 DNA follows: TGTGCCAGCAGTTACTCTGGAGGAGGAGGAGAGACCCAGTACTTC.

The rearrangement uses TRBV15 and TRBJ2-1, with D maybe TRBD2 (6 bases). There are 15 residues in the CDR3. Germline loops: CDR1 LNHNV, CDR2 YYDKDF (reference sequence). With 5 bases removed from V and 4 bases from J, the gap between germline ends came to 15 bases. This CDR3 reads CATSPRDGLYNEQFF. CDR3 sequence (DNA): TGTGCCACCAGCCCTAGGGACGGACTATACAATGAGCAGTTCTTC.

The chain carries TRBV10-1 and TRBJ2-2; TRBD1 aligns across 10 bases. V gave up 4 bases and J gave up 8 bases; unmatched junction bases: 4. Germline V gene lookup returns CDR1 WNHNN and CDR2 SYGVQD (reference sequence). The CDR3 runs 14 residues. DNA for the CDR3: TGCGCCAGCAGTGGACAGGGGGCGGGAGGGGAGCTGTTTTTT. Amino acids: CASSGQGAGGELFF.